The 12 T cell receptor beta chains below all came from one sample that was sequenced in a study of identical twins. TCRdb used MiXCR to reprocess the 5' RACE reads, holding one entry per CDR3 protein. The sample contains about 1.7 million distinct CDR3 sequences, roughly a third of which appear only once. Sequenced: cord blood. Receptor source: a newborn girl in good health.

The chain's CDR3 is CATGNLGTTQYF. CDR3 DNA: TGTGCCACCGGGAACTTGGGAACTACGCAGTATTTT. The chain links TRBV28 to TRBJ2-3, with D perhaps TRBD2 (5 bases). Per the germline V gene, CDR1 is MDHEN and CDR2 is SYDVKM. This CDR3 comprises 12 residues. V was shortened by 10 bases and J by 8 bases, with 16 bases between the two germline ends.

The genes are TRBV12-3 or TRBV12-4 and TRBJ1-1; TRBD1 aligns across 7 bases. The CDR3 has 13 residues. V dropped 10 bases and J dropped 1; count of bases not matched to a gene: 6. DNA for the CDR3: TGTGCCACCTCAGGACAGGAGAACACTGAAGCTTTCTTT. Translated, it gives CATSGQENTEAFF.

The rearrangement uses TRBV4-1 and TRBJ1-4; D unclear. V was pared by 3 bases and J by 4 bases, with 6 bases between. CDR1 MGHRA and CDR2 YSYEKL come from the germline V gene. The CDR3 is 13 residues long. The CDR3: CASSQTNNEKLFF. DNA for the CDR3: TGCGCCAGCAGCCAGACAAATAATGAAAAACTGTTTTTT.

This clonotype was observed a handful of times. V is TRBV27 and J is TRBJ2-2; 9 nucleotides line up with TRBD1. With 6 bases clipped from V and 6 bases from J, the junction kept 5 bases outside the gene matches. In germline, CDR1 is MNHEY, CDR2 SMNVEV (reference sequence). The CDR3 sequence is 14 residues long. CDR3 residues: CASRSTGGPGELFF. CDR3 bases: TGTGCCAGCAGGAGTACAGGGGGCCCCGGGGAGCTGTTTTTT.

The chain has TRBV27 and TRBJ2-7; 15 nucleotides align to TRBD2. The V gene's germline CDR1 is MNHEY and CDR2 SMNVEV (reference sequence). V dropped 4 bases and J dropped 5; count of bases not matched to a gene: 3. The CDR3 is 15 residues long. The CDR3: CASSWTSGRAHEQYF. CDR3 DNA: TGTGCCAGCAGTTGGACTAGCGGGAGGGCCCACGAGCAGTACTTC.

V gene TRBV7-2 combines with J gene TRBJ2-7; 9 positions agree with TRBD2. The J call may be incorrect, as the DNA end agrees better with TRBJ2-5. Germline CDR1 is SGHTA and CDR2 is FQGNSA. The CDR3 is 16 residues long. The CDR3 sequence: CASSPRAVAGVETQYF. The CDR3 DNA reads as TGTGCCAGCAGCCCCAGGGCGGTAGCGGGAGTTGAGACCCAGTACTTC.

The chain recombines TRBV7-6 with TRBJ2-3, with D perhaps TRBD1 (5 bases). Germline V gene data show CDR1 as SGHVS and CDR2 as FNYEAQ. The CDR3 is 15 amino acids. Trimming removed 1 base at V and 2 bases at J, with 10 bases between. In DNA form, the CDR3 reads TGTGCCAGCAGCTTAGAATGGGGCTCCACAGATACGCAGTATTTT. It specifies CASSLEWGSTDTQYF.

This clonotype was seen more than once but under ten times. This sequence joins TRBV20-1 and TRBJ2-7; 12 bases are shared with TRBD2. Unmatched junction bases numbered 6, after V lost 2 bases and J lost 1 base. The CDR3 has 16 amino acids. Germline CDR1 DFQATT, CDR2 SNEGSKA (reference sequence). The CDR3 region is CSARPPTSGGSYEQYF. CDR3 bases: TGCAGTGCTAGACCTCCTACTAGCGGGGGGTCCTACGAGCAGTACTTC.

Only a few counts were recorded for this clonotype. This chain links TRBV7-9 with TRBJ1-1; D uncertain. V was clipped by 1 base and J by 1 base, with 13 bases between them. This CDR3 comprises 16 residues. Germline CDR1 reads SEHNR; CDR2 reads FQNEAQ (reference sequence). The DNA of the CDR3 is TGTGCCAGCAGCTTAGGTTCGGGAGCTAGGAACACTGAAGCTTTCTTT. It encodes CASSLGSGARNTEAFF.

This clonotype appeared many times. Mismatch with germline at one junction end may stem from a read error. CDR3 nucleotides: TGTGCCAGCAGGACTAGCGGCGCCTACGAGCAGTACTTC. Protein sequence: CASRTSGAYEQYF. The V gene is TRBV5-1, the J gene TRBJ2-7; 10 bases match TRBD2. Germline assignment: CDR1 SGHRS and CDR2 YFSETQ. The CDR3 contains 13 residues.

The chain recombines TRBV10-2 with TRBJ2-5; 8 bases fit TRBD2. The CDR3 consists of 14 residues. Germline CDR1 is WSHSY and CDR2 is SAAADI. After removal of 6 bases from V and 0 bases from J, the junction contained 3 bases not matched to a gene. The CDR3 loop is CASSGSGDQETQYF. Here the CDR3 DNA reads TGCGCCAGCAGCGGTAGCGGGGACCAAGAGACCCAGTACTTC.

The chain couples TRBV6-5 to TRBJ2-5, with D possibly being TRBD1 (6 bases). This CDR3 region has 15 residues. The germline CDR1 and CDR2 sequences are MNHEY and SVGAGI. V dropped 2 bases and J dropped 11 bases, with 21 bases sitting between them. The CDR3 protein is CASSYTRQAYNEQYF. Here the CDR3 DNA reads TGTGCCAGCAGTTACACGCGACAGGCTTACAATGAGCAGTACTTC.